This is a list of T cell receptor beta chains from one sample in a study of T cell changes during pregnancy in multiple sclerosis. Produced via immunoSEQ multiplex PCR; TCRdb's table is partial and in-frame only. The profile covers some 60,000 clones, with 93% appearing a single time and under 2% taken by the ten largest. The specimen was peripheral blood, collected after pregnancy. These receptor sequences come from a female donor with multiple sclerosis, enrolled in a pregnancy study. The CDR3 runs from the conserved cysteine through the conserved F or W. A D gene is named only where the DNA matches it firmly. The size entry is marked missing in some rows and otherwise reads once, few, many or a size class.

TRBV7-9	NA	TRBJ2-1	TRBD1	TGTGCCAGCAGCTTCGACCTGGGACAGGGGGAGCATCTTGAGCAGTTCTTC	CASSFDLGQGEHLEQFF
TRBV7-9	NA	TRBJ2-7	TRBD2	TGTGCCAGCAGCTTGTCTAGCGGGGGCTACGAGCAGTACTTC	CASSLSSGGYEQYF
TRBV6-5	once	TRBJ2-1	TRBD1	TGTGCCACCTCCCGGACAGGGGGAAGAATTGAGCAGTTCTTC	CATSRTGGRIEQFF
TRBV5-1	NA	TRBJ2-1	TRBD2	TGCGCCAGTGAAATCGCGGGACTAGCGGGAGTAAGTGAGCAGTTCTTC	CASEIAGLAGVSEQFF
TRBV9	NA	TRBJ1-1	NA	TGTGCCAGCAGCGTTTTACAGGGGAACACTGAAGCTTTCTTT	CASSVLQGNTEAFF
TRBV9	NA	TRBJ2-7	TRBD2	TGTGCCAGCAGCGATGTAGCGGGAGGGCCCTTGGGGGAGCAGTACTTC	CASSDVAGGPLGEQYF
TRBV4-3	NA	TRBJ1-5	NA	TGCGCCAGCAGCCAAGATGGCGGTAGCAATCAGCCCCAGCATTTT	CASSQDGGSNQPQHF
TRBV27	few	TRBJ2-2	TRBD1	TGTGCCAGCATGACAGGGGACGCCGGGGAGCTGTTTTTT	CASMTGDAGELFF
TRBV6-1	NA	TRBJ1-2	TRBD1	TGTGCCAGCAGATTACAGGGGGGCTATGGCTACACCTTC	CASRLQGGYGYTF
TRBV2	once	TRBJ2-3	TRBD2	TGTGCCAGCAGTGATCGACTAGCGGGAGTAGATACGCAGTATTTT	CASSDRLAGVDTQYF
TRBV27	NA	TRBJ1-1	NA	TGTGCCAGCAGTTTTTTTTCGGGCACTGAAGCTTTCTTT	CASSFFSGTEAFF
TRBV7-7	NA	TRBJ2-1	TRBD1	TGTGCTAGCAGCCGGGACAGGGGGAACAATGAGCAGTTCTTC	CASSRDRGNNEQFF
TRBV5-1	NA	TRBJ2-3	TRBD2	TGCGCCAGCAGCGAATGGACTAGCGGGTCAAATACGCAGTATTTT	CASSEWTSGSNTQYF
TRBV27	NA	TRBJ2-7	NA	TGTGCCAGCAGTTCCCACCTGGAGGCCCCCTACGAGCAGTACTTC	CASSSHLEAPYEQYF
TRBV27	NA	TRBJ1-2	NA	TGTGCCAGCAGTTCCCTGGGGCGGGGCGTGAGCTATGGCTACACCTTC	CASSSLGRGVSYGYTF
TRBV29-1	NA	TRBJ2-7	TRBD2	TGCAGCGTCTCCGGGACTAGTGTAGGCGAGCAGTACTTC	CSVSGTSVGEQYF
TRBV5-1	NA	TRBJ1-3	NA	TGCGCCAGCAGTCTACCCGGGACACAGAACACCATATATTTT	CASSLPGTQNTIYF
TRBV6-1	NA	TRBJ1-5	NA	TGTGCCAGCAGTGAAGCCCCTCGGGTTAGGCCCCAGCATTTT	CASSEAPRVRPQHF
TRBV27	NA	TRBJ2-7	NA	TGTGCCAGCAGTTTAGAAGGGGCAGGTATCTACGAGCAGTACTTC	CASSLEGAGIYEQYF
TRBV18	NA	TRBJ2-1	TRBD2	TGTGCCAGTACATTAGCGGGAGTGGATAATGAGCAGTTCTTC	CASTLAGVDNEQFF
TRBV19	NA	TRBJ2-3	TRBD1	TGTGCCAGTAGTATAGGGGGAACAGGGGCAGATACGCAGTATTTT	CASSIGGTGADTQYF
TRBV6-5	NA	TRBJ1-5	TRBD1	TGTGCCAGCCGTTGGAGACAGGGGGGTCAGCCCCAGCATTTT	CASRWRQGGQPQHF
TRBV27	NA	TRBJ2-5	NA	TGTGCCAGCAGTTCCGACAGGTTCGGAGAGACCCAGTACTTC	CASSSDRFGETQYF
TRBV7-9	NA	TRBJ2-5	TRBD1	TGTGCCAGCAGCGCCTGGACAGGCCAAGAGACCCAGTACTTC	CASSAWTGQETQYF
TRBV4-3	NA	TRBJ2-1	NA	TGCGCCAGCAGCCAAGTGGGGCCAGGGGGTAGCGGGACCAACAATGAGCAGTTCTTC	CASSQVGPGGSGTNNEQFF
TRBV5-6	NA	TRBJ1-1	NA	TGTGCCAGCAGCTTGCCAGGGATGGACACTGAAGCTTTCTTT	CASSLPGMDTEAFF
TRBV28	once	TRBJ2-3	NA	TGTGCCAGCAGCCCCCGAGGGGGGGGAAGAGATACGCAGTATTTT	CASSPRGGGRDTQYF
TRBV4-3	few	TRBJ2-6	NA	TGCGCCAGCAGCCAAGATCTGAGCTCTGGGGCCAACGTCCTGACTTTC	CASSQDLSSGANVLTF
TRBV6-5	NA	TRBJ1-1	TRBD1	TGTGCCAGCAGTTACTCAAGAACAGGGGGCACTGAAGCTTTCTTT	CASSYSRTGGTEAFF
TRBV7-9	NA	TRBJ1-3	NA	TGTGCCAGCAGCTTAGCAGGGGCTGGAAACACCATATATTTT	CASSLAGAGNTIYF
TRBV7-9	NA	TRBJ2-5	NA	TGTGCCAGCACTAATGCTGGAGAGACCCAGTACTTC	CASTNAGETQYF